This T cell receptor (beta chain) was recovered during a study of control samples from healthy donors and cancer patients. TCRdb's copy holds only in-frame clones and misses some; the assay was immunoSEQ multiplex PCR. The sample shows over 110,000 clones, around 90% of them seen only once. This clone has just a few counts. The V gene's germline CDR1 is MNHEY and CDR2 SVGAGI. With 10 bases removed from V and 4 bases from J, the gap between germline ends came to 16 bases. The CDR3 extends over 13 amino acids. V usage is TRBV6-5 and J usage is TRBJ1-2; D is uncertain. Sequenced material: blood. This clonotype was sampled from a young man in good health. This CDR3 is CATLSGLSYGYTF. As DNA, the CDR3 is TGTGCCACCCTATCGGGCCTCTCCTATGGCTACACCTTC.